The 4 T cell receptor beta chains below were found in one sample sequenced in a study of blood T cells in healthy people across ages. Primed by a sample-barcoded 5' primer and a J-beta primer mix, a second PCR proceeded for roughly 7 to 12 cycles. A single record per CDR3 protein comes from TCRdb applying MiXCR to the 5' RACE reads. The sample comprises 650,000 to 700,000 distinct CDR3 sequences, 32% of which are singletons, and 15% rests with the top ten. The sample taken for sequencing was blood. Every receptor here comes from a woman aged 80 or older in good health.

The gene calls are TRBV10-3 and TRBJ2-2; 9 bases align to TRBD1. The CDR3 length is 13 residues. CDR1 and CDR2 (germline): ENHRY, SYGVKD. With 11 bases clipped from V and 7 bases from J, the junction kept 8 bases outside the gene matches. The CDR3 here is CAATGGQGGELFF. CDR3 sequence (DNA): TGTGCCGCAACAGGGGGCCAAGGCGGGGAGCTGTTTTTT.

In this sample, this clonotype turned up a few times. The genes are TRBV7-9 and TRBJ1-6; 8 bases map to TRBD1. This CDR3 spans 14 amino acids. CDR1 is SEHNR and CDR2 is FQNEAQ in the germline V gene (reference sequence). V gave up 5 bases and J gave up 9 bases; unmatched junction bases: 6. CDR3: CASSHGQGSSPLHF. The CDR3 bases are TGTGCCAGCAGCCATGGACAGGGATCTTCACCCCTCCACTTT.

At least ten counts were recorded for this clonotype. The J gene is TRBJ1-1, the V gene TRBV4-1, with D perhaps matching TRBD1 (5 bases). The CDR3 consists of 18 residues. V lost 0 bases and J 0 bases, leaving 17 bases between the germline ends. Per germline, CDR1 MGHRA and CDR2 YSYEKL. The CDR3 DNA reads as TGCGCCAGCAGCCAAGATTCAACCGGGACGGGGATGAACACTGAAGCTTTCTTT. Residues: CASSQDSTGTGMNTEAFF.

This clonotype was picked up many times. This chain joins TRBV19 and TRBJ1-1; D might be TRBD1 (5 bases). Germline CDR1 is LNHDA and CDR2 is SQIVND (reference sequence). V lost 2 bases and J 4 bases, leaving 11 bases between the germline ends. The CDR3 spans 14 residues. DNA for the CDR3: TGTGCCAGTAGTATACAGGGTACCGGCACTGAAGCTTTCTTT. This encodes CASSIQGTGTEAFF.